This passage covers 9 T cell receptor beta chains from one sample sequenced in a study of blood T cell repertoires in COVID-19. Profiled with immunoSEQ multiplex PCR; TCRdb holds only in-frame clones, not every one. The data contain about 250,000 clones, about nine tenths of them singletons. Sequences were obtained from PBMCs or T cells enriched from blood (not recorded which). Receptors originate from a woman aged 25 to 39 with acute COVID-19.

The rearrangement links TRBV29-1 to TRBJ2-1; 11 bases match TRBD1. Germline V gene data show CDR1 as SQVTM and CDR2 as ANQGSEA. CDR3 length: 12 amino acids. After removal of 7 bases from V and 10 bases from J, the junction contained 6 bases not matched to a gene. The CDR3 region has the DNA TGCAGCGCAGGGACAGGGGGTGACGAGCAGTTCTTC. Protein sequence: CSAGTGGDEQFF.

V gene TRBV4-3 combines with J gene TRBJ2-3, with 8 bases matching TRBD2. There are 16 residues in the CDR3. Germline V lookup: CDR1 LGHNA, CDR2 YSLEER. V shed 0 bases, J shed 5 bases, and the junction held 7 bases outside the gene matches. The CDR3 nucleotides are TGCGCCAGCAGCCAAGACAGGACTAGCTTTCGAGATACGCAGTATTTT. As protein: CASSQDRTSFRDTQYF.

V gene TRBV4-1 combines with J gene TRBJ2-3; 7 bases are shared with TRBD2. J lost 3 bases, V lost 1 base, and 4 bases had no gene match. Germline V gene data show CDR1 as MGHRA and CDR2 as YSYEKL. CDR3 size: 15 residues. CDR3 protein: CASSQGTRATDTQYF. In nucleotides, the CDR3 is TGCGCCAGCAGCCAAGGGACTAGGGCTACAGATACGCAGTATTTT.

The V and J genes are TRBV28 and TRBJ2-7; 9 bases are shared with TRBD2. J lost 3 bases, V lost 5 bases, and 5 bases had no gene match. This CDR3 has 14 residues. Germline values: CDR1 MDHEN, CDR2 SYDVKM. In DNA form, the CDR3 reads TGTGCCAGCAGTATTTCAGCGGGAGGCTACGAGCAGTACTTC. Residues: CASSISAGGYEQYF.

The chain has TRBV2 and TRBJ2-2; tentatively, D is TRBD1 (5 bases). Germline-derived CDR1 and CDR2 are SNHLY and FYNNEI. The CDR3 is 16 residues long. The V gene lost 4 bases and the J gene lost 4 bases, with 16 bases spanning the gap. In nucleotides, the CDR3 is TGTGCCAGCAGTGTTTCGGCAGGGTCCATCACCGGGGAGCTGTTTTTT. Encoded protein: CASSVSAGSITGELFF.

V usage is TRBV2 and J usage is TRBJ1-2; D gene uncertain. The length of the CDR3 is 12 residues. V gave up 1 base and J gave up 5 bases, with 5 bases separating them. Germline CDR1 SNHLY, CDR2 FYNNEI. CDR3 nucleotide sequence: TGTGCCAGCAGTGAAGGGCAGTATGGCTACACCTTC. This codes for CASSEGQYGYTF. Filled out from reference TRBV2 and TRBJ1-2, the complete variable domain reads EPEVTQTPSHQVTQMGQEVILRCVPISNHLYFYWYRQILGQKVEFLVSFYNNEISEKSEIFDDQFSVERPDGSNFTLKIRSTKLEDSAMYFCASSEGQYGYTFGSGTRLTVV.

The V gene is TRBV5-5, the J gene TRBJ2-7, with TRBD1 matching 8 bases. Per the germline V gene, CDR1 is SGHKS and CDR2 is YYEKEE (reference sequence). This CDR3 region has 16 residues. V lost 0 bases and J lost 2; bases outside the gene matches: 7. Here the CDR3 DNA reads TGTGCCAGCAGCTTGGCCGGACAGGGATTAACCTACGAGCAGTACTTC. Protein product: CASSLAGQGLTYEQYF.

This chain uses TRBV10-3 with TRBJ2-4, with 8 positions matching TRBD1. CDR1 is ENHRY, CDR2 SYGVKD, per germline. V was clipped by 4 bases and J by 7 bases; unmatched bases: 0. This CDR3 has 12 residues. The CDR3 spells CAISGQGNIQYF. The CDR3 DNA is TGTGCCATCAGTGGACAGGGGAACATTCAGTACTTC.

The rearrangement uses TRBV14 and TRBJ1-6; 7 positions match TRBD1. Germline V gene data show CDR1 as SGHDN and CDR2 as FVKESK. The V segment lost 4 bases and the J segment 3 bases; nucleotides outside the gene matches: 12. The CDR3 is made up of 18 amino acids. The CDR3 reads CASSPPRTGASYNSPLHF. As DNA, the CDR3 is TGTGCCAGCAGCCCCCCTCGAACAGGGGCAAGCTATAATTCACCCCTCCACTTT.